This TCR beta chain was identified during a study of identical twins. This CDR3 spans 12 amino acids. J lost 6 bases, V lost 4 bases, and 2 bases had no gene match. In germline, CDR1 is MDHEN, CDR2 SYDVKM. TCRdb ran MiXCR on the 5' RACE reads and lists one entry per CDR3 protein. The repertoire includes hundreds of thousands of distinct CDR3 sequences, approximately 7.9% of them detected once, and roughly 5% sits in the top ten. The data were also submitted as part of a second study, on yellow fever vaccine responses in identical twins.

This TCR derives from a woman between 18 and 29 years old in good health. V is TRBV28 and J is TRBJ2-7, with TRBD2 identical over 8 bases. The material sequenced was CD8+ T cells sorted from blood. The CDR3 region is CASSWTSSEQYF. The CDR3 DNA reads TGTGCCAGCAGTTGGACTAGCAGCGAGCAGTACTTC.